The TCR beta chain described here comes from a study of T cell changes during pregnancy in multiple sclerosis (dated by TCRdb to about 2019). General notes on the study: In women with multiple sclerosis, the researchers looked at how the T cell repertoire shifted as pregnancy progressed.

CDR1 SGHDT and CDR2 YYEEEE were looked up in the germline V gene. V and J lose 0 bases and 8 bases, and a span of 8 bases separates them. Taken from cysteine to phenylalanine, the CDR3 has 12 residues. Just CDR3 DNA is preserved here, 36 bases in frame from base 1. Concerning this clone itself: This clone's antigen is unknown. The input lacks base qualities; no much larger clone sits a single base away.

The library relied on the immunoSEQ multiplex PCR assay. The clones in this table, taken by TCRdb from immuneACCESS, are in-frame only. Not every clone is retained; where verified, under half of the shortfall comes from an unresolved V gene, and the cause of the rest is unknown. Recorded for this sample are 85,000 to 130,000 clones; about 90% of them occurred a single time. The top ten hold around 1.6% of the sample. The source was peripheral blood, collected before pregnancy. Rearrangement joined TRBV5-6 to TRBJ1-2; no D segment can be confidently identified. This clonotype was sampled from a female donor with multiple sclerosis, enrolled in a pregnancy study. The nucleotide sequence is TGTGCCAGCAGCTTGGATGAGGGAGGCTACACCTTC. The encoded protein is CASSLDEGGYTF.